This T cell receptor beta chain was sequenced for a study of CD8 T cells in ankylosing spondylitis. Findings and limits, study-wide: Clones tied to disease were said to be significantly enriched in matched ankylosing spondylitis synovial fluid. Typical of ankylosing spondylitis blood, it appeared, was a TCR beta motif of eight highly homologous variants.

Between the trimmed V and J ends, which lost 6 bases and 2 bases, there was a span of 14 bases. The CDR3 contains 15 residues. CDR1 is SEHNR, CDR2 FQNEAQ, per germline (reference sequence). With regard to this clonotype: Antigen unknown.

The TCR beta libraries were generated through quantitative 5'-RACE incorporating molecular barcodes. TCRdb passed the 5' RACE reads through MiXCR, listing each CDR3 protein once. The sample lists about 540,000 distinct CDR3 sequences; 12% were seen once. The receptor was isolated from a male donor with ankylosing spondylitis. The J gene is TRBJ2-1, the V gene TRBV7-9; D tentatively reads TRBD1 or TRBD2 (5 bases each). Sequenced: blood, either unsorted or a sorted T cell fraction (not recorded which). In DNA, the CDR3 is TGTGCCAGCAGGTACCGGGACGGAACCTACAATGAGCAGTTCTTC. It codes for CASRYRDGTYNEQFF.